These 15 T cell receptor beta chains share one sample of origin, sequenced in a study of cytomegalovirus exposure and HLA in healthy donors. The PCR ran on 60 Vbeta and 13 Jbeta primers. The method was immunoSEQ multiplex PCR; TCRdb's version includes in-frame clones alone and lacks a portion of them. The table records approximately 30,000 clones, less than 70% of them present only once. The source material was PBMCs. These receptor sequences come from a man in his forties or fifties in good health and CMV-seropositive.

A single count supports this clone. This chain joins TRBV30 and TRBJ1-1, with 9 bases that match TRBD1. Germline V gene sequence: CDR1 GTSNPN, CDR2 SVGIG (reference sequence). The CDR3 is made up of 12 amino acids. J lost 4 bases, V lost 5 bases, and 2 bases had no gene match. The CDR3 DNA sequence: TGTGCCTGGGGGACAGGGTTCACTGAAGCTTTCTTT. Its translation is CAWGTGFTEAFF.

This chain joins TRBV6-4 and TRBJ1-2; TRBD1 agrees at 8 bases. CDR3 length equals 15 residues. The V gene end was trimmed by 5 bases and the J gene end by 8 bases; junction bases not matched to a gene: 13. Germline CDR1 and CDR2: MRHNA and SNTAGT. The CDR3 DNA sequence: TGTGCCAGCAGTCCCGGGACAGGCCCATTCGAGGGCTACACCTTC. Translated, it gives CASSPGTGPFEGYTF.

The chain couples TRBV2 to TRBJ1-6; 8 bases match TRBD1. Germline values: CDR1 SNHLY, CDR2 FYNNEI. CDR3 length: 14 amino acids. V was pared by 7 bases and J by 10 bases, with 9 bases of the junction left unmatched. The DNA for the CDR3 is TGTGCCAGCATGGATCGGACAGGGCGATCACCCCTCCACTTT. Encoded protein: CASMDRTGRSPLHF. The variable domain in full, with the rest retrieved from reference TRBV2 and TRBJ1-6, is EPEVTQTPSHQVTQMGQEVILRCVPISNHLYFYWYRQILGQKVEFLVSFYNNEISEKSEIFDDQFSVERPDGSNFTLKIRSTKLEDSAMYFCASMDRTGRSPLHFGNGTRLTVT.

The CDR3 region has the DNA TGTGCCAGCAGCGCTGGGACACCTGATGGCTACACCTTC. Its translation: CASSAGTPDGYTF. The chain employs TRBV9 and TRBJ1-2, with a weak D call TRBD1 (6 bases). Trimming took 3 bases from V and 6 from J, leaving 12 bases between them. This CDR3 spans 13 amino acids. CDR1 is SGDLS and CDR2 is YYNGEE in the germline V gene.

The genes are TRBV29-1 and TRBJ2-2, with D possibly being TRBD2 (5 bases). Germline CDR1 is SQVTM and CDR2 is ANQGSEA. Trimming took 4 bases from V and 1 from J, leaving 10 bases between them. This CDR3 spans 14 amino acids. The CDR3 coding sequence is TGCAGCGTTGGTAGCGTGCTGAACACCGGGGAGCTGTTTTTT. Protein: CSVGSVLNTGELFF.

This clone was seen just once. The J gene is TRBJ1-1, the V gene TRBV6-1; TRBD1 might be the D (6 bases). Between the trimmed V and J ends, which lost 5 bases and 0 bases, there was a span of 10 bases. Germline V gives CDR1 MNHNS, CDR2 SASEGT. CDR3 length: 14 residues. The CDR3 protein is CASSNRVVNTEAFF. For the CDR3, the DNA is TGTGCCAGCAGTAACAGGGTAGTGAACACTGAAGCTTTCTTT.

The DNA of the CDR3 is TGCGCCAGCAGCCAAGGGACAGTAGGACAGCCCCAGCATTTT. Encoded protein: CASSQGTVGQPQHF. The J gene is TRBJ1-5, the V gene TRBV4-1; perhaps TRBD1 as D (6 bases). CDR3 size: 14 residues. The V end was cut by 1 base, the J end by 7 bases, with 11 bases between. CDR1 MGHRA and CDR2 YSYEKL come from the germline V gene.

V is TRBV10-3 and J is TRBJ2-2; maybe TRBD1 (8 bases). The V end lost 8 bases, the J end lost 6 bases, and 28 bases lay between the germline ends. The germline V gene encodes CDR1 ENHRY and CDR2 SYGVKD. This CDR3 spans 18 amino acids. The CDR3 DNA reads TGTGCCATCGGAGCGAGACAGGGGCTAGCGGCGACCGCCGGGGAGCTGTTTTTT. Translated, it gives CAIGARQGLAATAGELFF.

CDR3 loop: CASTRGQNYGYTF. As DNA, the CDR3 is TGTGCCAGCACCCGAGGACAGAACTATGGCTACACCTTC. This chain joins TRBV6-5 and TRBJ1-2; the D gene is possibly TRBD1 (6 bases). CDR1 MNHEY and CDR2 SVGAGI come from the germline V gene. Trimming took off 7 bases at V and 2 bases at J, with 11 bases between the two ends. CDR3 length: 13 residues.

This clone was counted once. The chain is built from TRBV5-1 and TRBJ1-4, with D uncertain. The germline CDR1 and CDR2 sequences are SGHRS and YFSETQ. The V end lost 4 bases, the J end lost 3 bases, and 10 bases lay between the germline ends. This CDR3 is 14 amino acids long. CDR3 region: CASSPGRANEKLFF. The CDR3 DNA is TGCGCCAGCAGCCCCGGCCGGGCTAATGAAAAACTGTTTTTT.

The chain couples TRBV2 to TRBJ1-2; 10 bases match TRBD1. Trimming cost V 3 bases and J 4 bases; bases outside gene matches: 2. Germline lookup yields CDR1 SNHLY and CDR2 FYNNEI. The CDR3 consists of 14 residues. The CDR3 protein is CASSDRTGGYGYTF. CDR3 sequence (DNA): TGTGCCAGCAGTGACAGGACAGGGGGCTATGGCTACACCTTC.

V and J are TRBV2 and TRBJ1-2; 8 bases agree with TRBD1. This CDR3 has 13 amino acids. Trimming cost V 6 bases and J 6 bases; bases outside gene matches: 6. Germline assignment: CDR1 SNHLY and CDR2 FYNNEI. The CDR3 bases are TGTGCCAGCAGGGCGACAGGGGTAGATGGCTACACCTTC. This codes for CASRATGVDGYTF. Together with reference TRBV2 and TRBJ1-2, the CDR3 gives the full variable domain: EPEVTQTPSHQVTQMGQEVILRCVPISNHLYFYWYRQILGQKVEFLVSFYNNEISEKSEIFDDQFSVERPDGSNFTLKIRSTKLEDSAMYFCASRATGVDGYTFGSGTRLTVV.

The rearrangement uses TRBV5-4 and TRBJ2-5; 12 nucleotides align to TRBD2. CDR3 size: 16 residues. The junction had 8 bases not matched to a gene; V was cut back by 4 bases and J by 4 bases. CDR1 SGHNT and CDR2 YYREEE come from the germline V gene (reference sequence). The CDR3 loop is CASSLPGLAGRETQYF. DNA of the CDR3: TGTGCCAGCAGCCTACCAGGACTAGCGGGAAGAGAGACCCAGTACTTC.

This clone was counted once. The chain employs TRBV29-1 and TRBJ2-5, with TRBD1 identical over 8 bases. V shed 7 bases, J shed 3 bases, and the junction held 4 bases outside the gene matches. The CDR3 is 12 amino acids. CDR1 SQVTM and CDR2 ANQGSEA come from the germline V gene. DNA of the CDR3: TGCAGCGCCGCAGGGGGCGAAGAGACCCAGTACTTC. Translated, it gives CSAAGGEETQYF.

The rearrangement uses TRBV30 and TRBJ2-1, with TRBD2 matching over 8 bases. CDR1 is GTSNPN, CDR2 SVGIG, per germline (reference sequence). Trimming removed 8 bases from V and 2 bases from J; junction bases left unmatched: 14. The CDR3 is 16 amino acids. CDR3 residues: CARGGRTQPPYNEQFF. As DNA, the CDR3 is TGTGCCCGCGGGGGGCGGACCCAGCCGCCCTACAATGAGCAGTTCTTC. Filled out from reference TRBV30 and TRBJ2-1, the complete variable domain reads SQTIHQWPATLVQPVGSPLSLECTVEGTSNPNLYWYRQAAGRGLQLLFYSVGIGQISSEVPQNLSASRPQDRQFILSSKKLLLSDSGFYLCARGGRTQPPYNEQFFGPGTRLTVL.